This entry concerns a single T cell receptor beta chain. These data come from a study of PD-1 blockade in classical Hodgkin lymphoma. Germline trimming cut 4 bases from V and 3 bases from J; bases unmatched to any gene: 7. Germline CDR1 SEHNR, CDR2 FQNEAQ (reference sequence). CDR3 length equals 15 residues. Each and every patient relapsed after autologous stem cell transplantation, and patients got differing brentuximab vedotin exposure. The protocol was immunoSEQ multiplex PCR, while the TCRdb copy is restricted to in-frame clones and leaves out a portion. The sample has 37,000 or so clones, about 86% seen once.

The genes are TRBV7-9 and TRBJ2-7, with 9 positions matching TRBD1. The sequencing here drew on peripheral blood mononuclear cells (PBMCs), taken before the second cycle of nivolumab. The TCR was taken from a human donor with classical Hodgkin lymphoma. Here the CDR3 DNA reads TGTGCCAGCAGCTCCCGGGACAGGGCCTTCTACGAGCAGTACTTC. Translated: CASSSRDRAFYEQYF. The complete variable domain, with remaining parts taken from reference TRBV7-9 and TRBJ2-7, reads DTGVSQNPRHKITKRGQNVTFRCDPISEHNRLYWYRQTLGQGPEFLTYFQNEAQLEKSRLLSDRFSAERPKGSFSTLEIQRTEQGDSAMYLCASSSRDRAFYEQYFGPGTRLTVT.